The sequence of this T cell receptor (beta chain) was determined in a study of T-cell memory formation after mild COVID-19. 5'RACE, which relied on constant-segment primers, yielded TCR alpha and TCR beta cDNA libraries carrying sample barcodes and UMIs. TCRdb re-called the 5' RACE reads through MiXCR, storing one row per CDR3 protein. The sample carries about 340,000 distinct CDR3 sequences, 15% to 20% recorded once. A remark on this clonotype: The target antigen is unknown.

The study, taken as a whole, reports: Later expanders leaned toward CD4+, whereas clones contracting from day 15 to 85 were balanced CD4/CD8. Memory cells collected pre-infection included some clones that later responded, suggesting cross-reactive memory joined.

This CDR3 region has 13 residues. Trimming took 4 bases from V and 5 from J, leaving 12 bases between them. The V gene's germline CDR1 is SEHNR and CDR2 FQNEAQ (reference sequence). The material sequenced was PBMCs or a T cell subset sorted from them (not recorded which). The rearrangement links TRBV7-9 to TRBJ2-7; D might be TRBD1 (6 bases). The receptor comes from a young man who had mild COVID-19 (a few samples of this study predate the infection). Cell type and time point are not known. In DNA, the CDR3 is TGTGCCAGCAGCTCGGACAGTCGGGACGAGCAGTACTTC. It specifies CASSSDSRDEQYF.